The entry below gives a single TCR beta chain sequence along with its context. No DNA is given; TCRdb re-called the 5' RACE reads and lists each CDR3 protein once. Its table records around 190,000 distinct CDR3 sequences. The data were obtained in a study of monozygotic twins with inflammatory bowel disease. The sequencing sample was made of blood. The TCR sequence derives from a human donor with ulcerative colitis or Crohn's disease, or a healthy co-twin of an affected twin (not recorded which).

CDR3 amino acids: CASSQGWGDNQPQHF. This chain uses TRBV3-1 with TRBJ1-5; checking the TCRdb D call of TRBD1 is not possible without DNA. The CDR3 sequence is 15 residues long. Germline V gene data show CDR1 as LGHDT and CDR2 as YNNKEL (reference sequence).